Below are 5 T cell receptor beta chains sequenced from a single sample in a study of identical twins. TCRdb itself ran the 5' RACE reads through MiXCR, one entry per CDR3 protein. The table records 410,000 or so distinct CDR3 sequences, approximately 17% of them present only once. Sequencing used naive T cells sorted from blood. The source is a man aged 50 to 60 in good health.

A few counts support this clonotype. The rearrangement uses TRBV12-3 or TRBV12-4 and TRBJ1-5, with D perhaps matching TRBD1 (5 bases). The ends were cut back, 1 base at V and 4 bases at J, with 26 bases in the middle. This CDR3 is 20 amino acids long. CDR3 protein: CASSLELRGGSGQSNQPQHF. In DNA, the CDR3 is TGTGCCAGCAGTTTAGAGCTACGTGGTGGATCGGGGCAGTCAAATCAGCCCCAGCATTTT.

This rearrangement joins TRBV5-1 to TRBJ2-2, with D maybe TRBD2 (6 bases). Germline assignment: CDR1 SGHRS and CDR2 YFSETQ. V was trimmed by 7 bases and J by 0 bases, leaving 10 bases between them. This CDR3 spans 14 amino acids. The CDR3 loop reads CASGGGANTGELFF. The DNA for the CDR3 is TGCGCCAGCGGCGGCGGGGCGAACACCGGGGAGCTGTTTTTT.

This chain connects TRBV3-1 to TRBJ2-3; 10 nucleotides agree with TRBD2. Germline assignment: CDR1 LGHDT and CDR2 YNNKEL (reference sequence). J lost 0 bases, V lost 4 bases, and 4 bases had no gene match. CDR3 length equals 16 residues. CDR3 region: CASSPQTSGSTDTQYF. CDR3 in DNA: TGTGCCAGCAGCCCTCAGACTAGCGGGAGCACAGATACGCAGTATTTT.

There are many counts of this clonotype. J is TRBJ2-1 and V is TRBV5-1; TRBD1 matches 9 bases. Germline V gene data show CDR1 as SGHRS and CDR2 as YFSETQ. The length of the CDR3 is 16 residues. V lost 5 bases, J lost 6 bases, and 12 bases stayed unmatched. The CDR3 nucleotides are TGCGCCAGCAGTTTTACAGGGGGCGTTCGAAGCAATGAGCAGTTCTTC. This codes for CASSFTGGVRSNEQFF.

This sequence joins TRBV5-1 and TRBJ2-1; D is possibly TRBD1 (6 bases). Trimming took 1 base from V and 7 from J, leaving 9 bases between them. This CDR3 comprises 13 residues. The germline CDR1 and CDR2 sequences are SGHRS and YFSETQ. This CDR3 is CASSLRQGNEQFF. The DNA of the CDR3 is TGCGCCAGCAGCTTGCGGCAGGGGAATGAGCAGTTCTTC. Drawing the rest from reference TRBV5-1 and TRBJ2-1, the complete variable domain is KAGVTQTPRYLIKTRGQQVTLSCSPISGHRSVSWYQQTPGQGLQFLFEYFSETQRNKGNFPGRFSGRQFSNSRSEMNVSTLELGDSALYLCASSLRQGNEQFFGPGTRLTVL.